The source of this T cell receptor (beta chain) is a study of CD8 T cells in ankylosing spondylitis. Library preparation for TCR beta used quantitative 5'-RACE with molecular barcodes. In TCRdb, the 5' RACE reads were re-called with MiXCR into one record per CDR3 protein. The sample records about 840,000 distinct CDR3 sequences, roughly 12% being singletons. Whole-study findings and limits: Within matched ankylosing spondylitis synovial fluid, disease-linked clones were reportedly significantly enriched. Several highly homologous variants made up a TCR beta motif that seemed to typify ankylosing spondylitis blood. Prior literature has documented some motif variants in synovial fluid and blood from reactive arthritis. A CD8+ phenotype characterized the disease-linked clones, which were relatively rare in peripheral blood.

The length of the CDR3 is 15 residues. The J segment lost 8 bases and the V segment lost 5 bases, leaving 9 bases of the junction unmatched. Germline loops: CDR1 MGHDK, CDR2 SYGVNS. This clonotype has a handful of counts. No antigen is known for it. Sample: blood, either unsorted or a sorted T cell fraction (not recorded which). This TCR came from a male donor with ankylosing spondylitis. The chain couples TRBV25-1 to TRBJ1-6, with 7 bases matching TRBD1. CDR3 amino acids: CASSRTGQGDSPLHF. The CDR3 bases are TGTGCCAGCAGTCGGACAGGCCAAGGGGATTCACCCCTCCACTTT.